This TCR beta chain was profiled in a study of blood T cells in healthy people across ages. Overall study context: There was about one barcoded beta molecule captured by template switching per two T cells. Study-wide points: Among long-lived donors, naive CD4+ cells were more numerous and diversity higher than in aged donors. Researchers said unsorted PBMCs prevented a conclusive naive versus antigen-experienced comparison.

V trimming: 4 bases; J trimming: 2 bases; junction bases outside the gene matches: 6. The CDR3 runs to 15 residues. CDR1 and CDR2 from the germline V gene are LGHNA and YNFKEQ. This clonotype was picked up a small number of times. Its matching antigen is unknown. Primed by a sample-barcoded 5' primer and a J-beta primer mix, a second PCR proceeded for about 6 to 11 cycles. TCRdb processed the 5' RACE reads anew with MiXCR; each CDR3 protein has one entry. The sample comprises about 1.1 million distinct CDR3 sequences, roughly two fifths of which are singletons, and around 12% rests with the top ten. This rearrangement joins TRBV4-2 to TRBJ2-7; 9 positions agree with TRBD1. Specimen: blood. The TCR sequence derives from a man younger than 35 in good health. The DNA for the CDR3 is TGTGCCAGCAGCCCGCTAGGACAGGGGACCTACGAGCAGTACTTC. Its translation is CASSPLGQGTYEQYF.